This TCR beta chain emerged from a study of blood T cell repertoires in COVID-19. Assay used: immunoSEQ multiplex PCR; TCRdb lists only in-frame clones, some missing. The sample contains 90,000 to 100,000 clones, more than 65% of which appear only once. In germline, CDR1 is MNHEY, CDR2 SVGAGI. Between the trimmed V and J ends, which lost 0 bases and 5 bases, there was a span of 16 bases. This CDR3 has 16 residues. This chain uses TRBV6-5 with TRBJ2-5, with a possible D match to TRBD1 (6 bases). Input material: peripheral blood. The sequence came from a man aged 55 to 70 with acute or convalescent COVID-19. The CDR3 nucleotides are TGTGCCAGCAGTTACTCTTGGACAGCTGTGAGGGAGACCCAGTACTTC. Translated: CASSYSWTAVRETQYF.